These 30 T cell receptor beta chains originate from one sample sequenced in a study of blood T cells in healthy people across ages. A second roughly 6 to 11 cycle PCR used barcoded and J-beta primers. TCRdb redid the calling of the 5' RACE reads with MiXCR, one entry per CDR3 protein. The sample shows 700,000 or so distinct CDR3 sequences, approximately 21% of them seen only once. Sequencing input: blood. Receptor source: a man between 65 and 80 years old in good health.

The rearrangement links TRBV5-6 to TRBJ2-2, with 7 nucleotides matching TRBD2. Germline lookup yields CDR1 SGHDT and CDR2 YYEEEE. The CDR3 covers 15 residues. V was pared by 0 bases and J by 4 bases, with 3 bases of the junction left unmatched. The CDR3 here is CASSLVGGSTGELFF. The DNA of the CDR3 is TGTGCCAGCAGCTTGGTCGGGGGGTCCACCGGGGAGCTGTTTTTT.

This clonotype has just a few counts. For the CDR3, the DNA is TGTGCCAGCTCACCACAGGTGGGGCGGGATACGCAGTATTTT. Residues: CASSPQVGRDTQYF. This chain uses TRBV18 with TRBJ2-3, with D perhaps matching TRBD1 (5 bases). Trimming took off 1 base at V and 6 bases at J, with 11 bases between the two ends. This CDR3 has 14 residues. Germline V gene data show CDR1 as KGHSH and CDR2 as LQKENI. Using reference TRBV18 and TRBJ2-3 for the parts outside the CDR3, the full variable domain is NAGVMQNPRHLVRRRGQEARLRCSPMKGHSHVYWYRQLPEEGLKFMVYLQKENIIDESGMPKERFSAEFPKEGPSILRIQQVVRGDSAAYFCASSPQVGRDTQYFGPGTRLTVL.

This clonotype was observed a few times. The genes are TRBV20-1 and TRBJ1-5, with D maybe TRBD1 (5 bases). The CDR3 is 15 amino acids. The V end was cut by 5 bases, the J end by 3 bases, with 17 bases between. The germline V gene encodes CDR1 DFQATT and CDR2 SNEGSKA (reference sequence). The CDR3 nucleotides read TGCAGTGCTCGACAGCCTGGGGCAGCCAATCAGCCCCAGCATTTT. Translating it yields CSARQPGAANQPQHF.

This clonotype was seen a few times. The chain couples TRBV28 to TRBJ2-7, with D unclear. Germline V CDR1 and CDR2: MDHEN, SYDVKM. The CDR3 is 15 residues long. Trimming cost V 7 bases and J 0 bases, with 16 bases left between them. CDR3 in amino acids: CASMFLATPSYEQYF. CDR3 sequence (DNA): TGTGCCAGCATGTTCCTCGCGACACCCTCCTACGAGCAGTACTTC.

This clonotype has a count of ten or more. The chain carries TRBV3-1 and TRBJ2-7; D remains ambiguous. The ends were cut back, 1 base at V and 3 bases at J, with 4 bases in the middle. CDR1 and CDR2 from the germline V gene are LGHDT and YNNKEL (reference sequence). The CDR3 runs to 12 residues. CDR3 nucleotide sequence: TGTGCCAGCAGCCAAGGCAGCTACGAGCAGTACTTC. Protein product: CASSQGSYEQYF.

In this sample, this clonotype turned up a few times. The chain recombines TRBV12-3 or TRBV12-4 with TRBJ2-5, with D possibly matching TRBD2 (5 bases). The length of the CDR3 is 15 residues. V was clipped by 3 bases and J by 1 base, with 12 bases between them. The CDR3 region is CASSFESGLQETQYF. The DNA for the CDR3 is TGTGCCAGCAGTTTCGAGAGCGGCCTCCAAGAGACCCAGTACTTC.

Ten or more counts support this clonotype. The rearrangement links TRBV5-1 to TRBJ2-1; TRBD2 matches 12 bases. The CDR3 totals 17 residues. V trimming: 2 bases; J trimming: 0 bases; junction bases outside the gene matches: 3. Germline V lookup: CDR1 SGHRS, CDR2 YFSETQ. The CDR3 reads CASSFILAGGSYNEQFF. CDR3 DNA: TGCGCCAGCAGCTTCATACTAGCGGGAGGCTCCTACAATGAGCAGTTCTTC.

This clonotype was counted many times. The CDR3 coding sequence is TGCGCCAGCAGCTTGGCGGCGGCGGTGAACACCGGGGAGCTGTTTTTT. Translation gives CASSLAAAVNTGELFF. This chain joins TRBV5-1 and TRBJ2-2; D not resolved. Germline lookup yields CDR1 SGHRS and CDR2 YFSETQ. The CDR3 is 16 amino acids. Trimming removed 0 bases from V and 1 base from J, with 10 bases in between.

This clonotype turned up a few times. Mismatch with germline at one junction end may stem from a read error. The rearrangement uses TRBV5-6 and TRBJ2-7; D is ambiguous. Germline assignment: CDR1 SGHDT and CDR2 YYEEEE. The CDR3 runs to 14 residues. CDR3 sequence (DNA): TGTGCCAGTAGCTCCAACCCGGTCTCCTACGAGCAGTACTTC. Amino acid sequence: CASSSNPVSYEQYF.

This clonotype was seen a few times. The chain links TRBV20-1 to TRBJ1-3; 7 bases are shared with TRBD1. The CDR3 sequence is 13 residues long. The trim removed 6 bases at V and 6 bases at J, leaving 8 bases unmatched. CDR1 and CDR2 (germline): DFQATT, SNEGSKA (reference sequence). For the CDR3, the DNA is TGCAGTGCCCCGACAGGGTCCGAAAACACCATATATTTT. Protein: CSAPTGSENTIYF.

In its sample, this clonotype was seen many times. This CDR3 is CSANNQGYEQYF. The CDR3 nucleotides read TGCAGTGCCAACAATCAGGGCTACGAGCAGTACTTC. This chain joins TRBV20-1 and TRBJ2-7, with D perhaps TRBD1 (5 bases). The germline gives CDR1 DFQATT, CDR2 SNEGSKA (reference sequence). The CDR3 sequence is 12 residues long. Deletions cut 6 bases from V and 3 bases from J, with 12 bases between.

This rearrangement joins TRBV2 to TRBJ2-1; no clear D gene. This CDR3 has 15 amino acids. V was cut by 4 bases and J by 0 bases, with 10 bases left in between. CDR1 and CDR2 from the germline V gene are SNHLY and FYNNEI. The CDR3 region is CASSAPINSYNEQFF. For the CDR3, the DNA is TGTGCCAGCAGTGCACCAATTAACTCCTACAATGAGCAGTTCTTC. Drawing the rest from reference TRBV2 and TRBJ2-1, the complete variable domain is EPEVTQTPSHQVTQMGQEVILRCVPISNHLYFYWYRQILGQKVEFLVSFYNNEISEKSEIFDDQFSVERPDGSNFTLKIRSTKLEDSAMYFCASSAPINSYNEQFFGPGTRLTVL.

CDR3 residues: CASSLGDSAYEQYF. The CDR3 DNA reads TGCGCCAGCAGCCTAGGGGACAGCGCCTACGAGCAGTACTTC. The chain carries TRBV4-1 and TRBJ2-5; TRBD1 matches 7 bases. The DNA end favors TRBJ2-7, so the J call may be wrong. The CDR3 spans 14 residues. Germline CDR1 reads MGHRA; CDR2 reads YSYEKL.

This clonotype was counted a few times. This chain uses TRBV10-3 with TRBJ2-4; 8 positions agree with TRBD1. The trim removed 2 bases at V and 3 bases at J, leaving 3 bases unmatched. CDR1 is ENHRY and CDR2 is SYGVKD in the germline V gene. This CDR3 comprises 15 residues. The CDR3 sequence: CAISEGTGNKNIQYF. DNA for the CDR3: TGTGCCATCAGTGAGGGGACAGGTAACAAAAACATTCAGTACTTC.

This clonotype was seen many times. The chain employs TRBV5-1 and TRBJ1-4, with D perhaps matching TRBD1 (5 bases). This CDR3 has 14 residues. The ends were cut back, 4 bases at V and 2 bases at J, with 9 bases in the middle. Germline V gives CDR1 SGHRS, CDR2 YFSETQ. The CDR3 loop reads CASSQGRTNEKLFF. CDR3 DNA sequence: TGCGCCAGCAGCCAGGGACGTACTAATGAAAAACTGTTTTTT.

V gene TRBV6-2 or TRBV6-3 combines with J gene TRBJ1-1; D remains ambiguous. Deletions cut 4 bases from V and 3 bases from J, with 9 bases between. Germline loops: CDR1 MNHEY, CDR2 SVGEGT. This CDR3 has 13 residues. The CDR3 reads CASSSFADTEAFF. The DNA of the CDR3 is TGTGCCAGCAGTTCCTTCGCGGACACTGAAGCTTTCTTT.

The CDR3: CASSDWGQRAFF. For the CDR3, the DNA is TGTGCCAGCAGTGATTGGGGACAGAGAGCTTTCTTT. V and J are TRBV6-4 and TRBJ1-1; 7 nucleotides line up with TRBD1. Unmatched junction bases numbered 5, after V lost 3 bases and J lost 10 bases. Germline lookup yields CDR1 MRHNA and CDR2 SNTAGT. The CDR3 is 12 residues long.

The CDR3 is CASSYCGATEETQYF. CDR3 bases: TGTGCCAGCAGTTACTGTGGGGCGACGGAGGAGACCCAGTACTTC. The chain recombines TRBV6-6 with TRBJ2-5, with a weak D call TRBD1 (5 bases). Trimming left V 1 base short and J 5 bases short, with 14 bases between. Germline V gives CDR1 MNHNY, CDR2 SVGAGI (reference sequence). The CDR3 is 15 amino acids.

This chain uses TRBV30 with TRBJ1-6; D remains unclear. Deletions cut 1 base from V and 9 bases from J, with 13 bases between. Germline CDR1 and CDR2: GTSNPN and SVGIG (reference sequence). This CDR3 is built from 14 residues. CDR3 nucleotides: TGTGCCTGGAGTGACAAATGGCGCTCTTCACCCCTCCACTTT. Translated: CAWSDKWRSSPLHF.

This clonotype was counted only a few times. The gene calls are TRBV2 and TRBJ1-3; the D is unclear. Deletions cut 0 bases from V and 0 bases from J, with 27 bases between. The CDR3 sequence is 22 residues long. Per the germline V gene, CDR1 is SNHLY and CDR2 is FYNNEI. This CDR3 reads CASSEAQYPRFGQENSGNTIYF. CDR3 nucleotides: TGTGCCAGCAGTGAAGCGCAGTATCCTAGATTTGGGCAGGAGAACTCTGGAAACACCATATATTTT.

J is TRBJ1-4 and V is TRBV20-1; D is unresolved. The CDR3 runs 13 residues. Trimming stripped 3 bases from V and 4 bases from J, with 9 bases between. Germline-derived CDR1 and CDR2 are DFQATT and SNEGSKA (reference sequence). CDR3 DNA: TGCAGTGCTAGGGTGGGGATTAATGAAAAACTGTTTTTT. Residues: CSARVGINEKLFF.

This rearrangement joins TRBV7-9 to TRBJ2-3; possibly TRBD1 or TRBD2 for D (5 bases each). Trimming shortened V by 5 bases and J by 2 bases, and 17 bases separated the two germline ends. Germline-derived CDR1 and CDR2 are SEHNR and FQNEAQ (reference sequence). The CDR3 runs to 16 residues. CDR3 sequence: CASSQDLWGPTDTQYF. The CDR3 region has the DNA TGTGCCAGCAGCCAGGACTTGTGGGGACCCACAGATACGCAGTATTTT.

The CDR3 loop is CASSETYSPTYEQYF. CDR3 nucleotides: TGCGCCAGCAGTGAGACGTACTCGCCGACCTACGAGCAGTACTTC. This chain connects TRBV4-1 to TRBJ2-1; D gene unclear. With the DNA end fitting TRBJ2-7 better, the J assignment may be wrong. Germline lookup yields CDR1 MGHRA and CDR2 YSYEKL. The CDR3 runs to 15 residues.

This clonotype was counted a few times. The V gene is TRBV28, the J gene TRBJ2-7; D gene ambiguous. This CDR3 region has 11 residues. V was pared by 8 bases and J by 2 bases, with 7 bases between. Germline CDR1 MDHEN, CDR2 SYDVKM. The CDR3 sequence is CASGPAYEQYF. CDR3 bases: TGTGCCAGCGGACCCGCCTACGAGCAGTACTTC.

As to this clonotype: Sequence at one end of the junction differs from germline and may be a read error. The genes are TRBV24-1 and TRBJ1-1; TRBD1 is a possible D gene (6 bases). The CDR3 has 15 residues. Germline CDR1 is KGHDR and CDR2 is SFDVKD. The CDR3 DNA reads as TGTGCCGCCAGTGATTTGGGGGCCCGAAACACTGAAGCTTTCTTT. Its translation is CAASDLGARNTEAFF.

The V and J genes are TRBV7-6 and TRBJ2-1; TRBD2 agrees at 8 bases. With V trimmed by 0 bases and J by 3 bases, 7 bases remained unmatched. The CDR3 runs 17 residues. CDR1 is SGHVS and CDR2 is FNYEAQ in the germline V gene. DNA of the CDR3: TGTGCCAGCAGCTTAGCGACCAGCGGGAGTTTCTACAATGAGCAGTTCTTC. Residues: CASSLATSGSFYNEQFF.

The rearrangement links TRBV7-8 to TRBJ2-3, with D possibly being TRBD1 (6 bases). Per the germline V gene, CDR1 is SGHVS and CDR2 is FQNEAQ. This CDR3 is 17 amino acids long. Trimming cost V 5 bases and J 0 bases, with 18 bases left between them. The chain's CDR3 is CASSRRDTPISTDTQYF. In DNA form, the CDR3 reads TGTGCCAGCAGCCGACGGGACACTCCGATTAGCACAGATACGCAGTATTTT.

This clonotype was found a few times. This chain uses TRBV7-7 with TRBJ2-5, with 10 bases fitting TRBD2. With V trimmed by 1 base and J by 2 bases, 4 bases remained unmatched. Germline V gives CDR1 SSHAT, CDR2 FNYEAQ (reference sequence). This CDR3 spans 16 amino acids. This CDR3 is CASSLGTSGAQETQYF. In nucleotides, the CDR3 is TGTGCCAGCAGCTTAGGGACTAGCGGCGCACAAGAGACCCAGTACTTC.

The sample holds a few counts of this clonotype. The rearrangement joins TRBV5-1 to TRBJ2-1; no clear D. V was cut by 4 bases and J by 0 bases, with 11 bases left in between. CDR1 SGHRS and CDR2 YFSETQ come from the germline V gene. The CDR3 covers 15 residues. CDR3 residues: CASSPDWSSYNEQFF. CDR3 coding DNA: TGCGCCAGCAGCCCCGACTGGAGCTCCTACAATGAGCAGTTCTTC.

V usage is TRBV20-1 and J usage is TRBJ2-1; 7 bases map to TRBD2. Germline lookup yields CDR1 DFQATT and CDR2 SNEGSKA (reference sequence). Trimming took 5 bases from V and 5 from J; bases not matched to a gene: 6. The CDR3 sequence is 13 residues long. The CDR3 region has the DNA TGCAGTGCTCGTCGACTAGCTGACAATGAGCAGTTCTTC. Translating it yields CSARRLADNEQFF.